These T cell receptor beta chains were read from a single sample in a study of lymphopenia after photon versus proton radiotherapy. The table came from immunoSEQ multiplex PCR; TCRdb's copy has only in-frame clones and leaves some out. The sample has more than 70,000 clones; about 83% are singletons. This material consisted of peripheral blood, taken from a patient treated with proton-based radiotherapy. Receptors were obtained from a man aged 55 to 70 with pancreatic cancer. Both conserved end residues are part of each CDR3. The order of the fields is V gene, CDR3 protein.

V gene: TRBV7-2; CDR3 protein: CASSSQGRVTEAFF
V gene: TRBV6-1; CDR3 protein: CASSAGPTGELFF
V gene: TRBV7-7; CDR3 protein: CASSLAGLGETQYF
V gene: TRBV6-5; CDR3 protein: CASTDGFEAFF
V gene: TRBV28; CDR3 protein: CASSSPAGRNTEQYF
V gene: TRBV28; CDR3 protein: CASSTRTGTEAFF
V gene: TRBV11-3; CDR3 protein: CASSLDGQMSYNEQFF
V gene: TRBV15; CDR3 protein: CATSRGVGTPFSYNEQFF
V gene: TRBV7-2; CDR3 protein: CASSLRWSGRGSTDTQYF
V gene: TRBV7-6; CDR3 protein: CASSLLASGWDEQFF
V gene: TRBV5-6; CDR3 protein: CASSLGSGGIGDNEQFF
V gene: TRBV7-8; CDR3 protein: CASSLVPSGQAYTF
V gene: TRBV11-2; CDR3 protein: CASSSRREEAFF
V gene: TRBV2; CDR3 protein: CASAPRTVNDGYTF
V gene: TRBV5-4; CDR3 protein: CASSSQGAEFREFF
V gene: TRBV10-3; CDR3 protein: CAIATEGLSTDTQYF
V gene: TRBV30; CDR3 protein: CAWSGSGRADTQYF
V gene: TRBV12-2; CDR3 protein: CASRPFTETGTSGYYEQYF
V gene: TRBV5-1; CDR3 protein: CASSLTSGVYNEQFF
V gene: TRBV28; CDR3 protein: CASNQGDRNTGELFF
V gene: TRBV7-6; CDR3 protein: CASSPSTGGVNQPQHF
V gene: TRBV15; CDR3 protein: CATSRESSGRDTQYF
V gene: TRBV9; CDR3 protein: CASSVGQTGASYEQYF
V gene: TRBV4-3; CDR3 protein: CASRDSKSEKLFF
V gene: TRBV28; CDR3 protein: CASNSPGQANYGYTF
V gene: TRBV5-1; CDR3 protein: CASSFGQGSSGGYTF
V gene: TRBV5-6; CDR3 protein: CASSLATAIYGYTF
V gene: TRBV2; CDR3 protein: CASSVSPESNQPQHF
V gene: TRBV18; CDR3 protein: CASSPGQGETQYF
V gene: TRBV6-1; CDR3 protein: CASSLLDEQYF
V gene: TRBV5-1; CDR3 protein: CASSRDKSSYNEQFF
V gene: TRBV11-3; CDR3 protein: CASSSSTGLGTEAFF
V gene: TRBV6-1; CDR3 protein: CASSEAPGAGEKLFF
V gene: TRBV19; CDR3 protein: CASSPMGRRRGYGYTF
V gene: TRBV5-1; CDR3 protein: CASSLAVGLQETQYF
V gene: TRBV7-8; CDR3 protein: CASSFDRVGWSGANVLTF
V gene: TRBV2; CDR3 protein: CASKQLAGGYNEQFF
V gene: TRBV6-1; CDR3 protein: CASSESGLVFETQYF
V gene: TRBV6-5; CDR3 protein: CASSYSTWDTEAFF
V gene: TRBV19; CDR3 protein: CASARETAATNEKLFF
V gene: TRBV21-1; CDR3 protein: CAGYGGRTDNTGELFF
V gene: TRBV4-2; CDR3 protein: CASSQASGGNTGELFF
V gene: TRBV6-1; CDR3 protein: CASSEGAGSVNEKLFF
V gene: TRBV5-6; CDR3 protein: CASSPGSSEGWFF
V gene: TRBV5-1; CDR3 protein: CASSSGTGSEKLFF
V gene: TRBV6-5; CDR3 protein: CASRISGRGSYEQYF
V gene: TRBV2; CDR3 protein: CASRMGLAGGSFGETQYF
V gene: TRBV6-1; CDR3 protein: CASSEAPPSGTGARYEQYF
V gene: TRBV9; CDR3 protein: CASSTRQGGTDTQYF
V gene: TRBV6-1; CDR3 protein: CASSESTGGFPGELFF
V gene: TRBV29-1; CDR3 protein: CSVGRQGDYEQYF